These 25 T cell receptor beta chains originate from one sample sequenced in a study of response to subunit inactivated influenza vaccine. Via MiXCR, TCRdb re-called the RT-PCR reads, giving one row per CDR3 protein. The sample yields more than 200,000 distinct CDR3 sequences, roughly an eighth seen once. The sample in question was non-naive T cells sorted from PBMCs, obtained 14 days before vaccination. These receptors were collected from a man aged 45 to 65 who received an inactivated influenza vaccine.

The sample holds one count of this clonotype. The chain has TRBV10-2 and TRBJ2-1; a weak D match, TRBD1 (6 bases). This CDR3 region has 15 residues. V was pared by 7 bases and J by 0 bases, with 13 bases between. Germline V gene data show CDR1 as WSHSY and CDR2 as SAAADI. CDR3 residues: CASKNRVGSYNEQFF. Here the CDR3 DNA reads TGCGCCAGCAAGAACAGGGTTGGCTCCTACAATGAGCAGTTCTTC.

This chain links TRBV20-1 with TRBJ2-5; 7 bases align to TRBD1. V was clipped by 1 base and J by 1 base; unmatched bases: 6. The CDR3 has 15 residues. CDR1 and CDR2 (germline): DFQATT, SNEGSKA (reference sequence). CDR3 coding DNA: TGCAGTGCTAGAGTTACAACAGGGGTCCAAGAGACCCAGTACTTC. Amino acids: CSARVTTGVQETQYF.

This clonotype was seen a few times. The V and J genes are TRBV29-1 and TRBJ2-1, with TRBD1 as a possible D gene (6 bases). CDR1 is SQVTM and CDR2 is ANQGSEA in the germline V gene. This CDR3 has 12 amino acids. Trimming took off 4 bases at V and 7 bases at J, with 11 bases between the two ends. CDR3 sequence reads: CSVGQAPNEQFF. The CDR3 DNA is TGCAGCGTTGGACAGGCTCCGAATGAGCAGTTCTTC.

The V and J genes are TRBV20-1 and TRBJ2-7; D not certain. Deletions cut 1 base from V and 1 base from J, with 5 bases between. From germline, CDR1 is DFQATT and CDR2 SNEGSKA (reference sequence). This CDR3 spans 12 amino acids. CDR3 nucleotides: TGCAGTGCTAGAGCACTGTCCTACGAGCAGTACTTC. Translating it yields CSARALSYEQYF.

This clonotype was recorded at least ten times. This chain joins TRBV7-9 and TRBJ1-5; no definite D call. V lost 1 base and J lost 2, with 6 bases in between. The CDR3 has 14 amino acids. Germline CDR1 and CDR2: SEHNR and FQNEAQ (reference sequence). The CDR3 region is CASSLGRGNQPQHF. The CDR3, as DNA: TGTGCCAGCAGCTTAGGACGGGGCAATCAGCCCCAGCATTTT. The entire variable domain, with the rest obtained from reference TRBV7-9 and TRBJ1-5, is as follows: DTGVSQNPRHKITKRGQNVTFRCDPISEHNRLYWYRQTLGQGPEFLTYFQNEAQLEKSRLLSDRFSAERPKGSFSTLEIQRTEQGDSAMYLCASSLGRGNQPQHFGDGTRLSIL.

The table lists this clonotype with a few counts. CDR3 DNA sequence: TGTGCCACTGGTGTTGACTCCTACGAGCAGTACTTC. Translation gives CATGVDSYEQYF. The chain recombines TRBV27 with TRBJ2-7; no definite D call. The V end was cut by 10 bases, the J end by 0 bases, with 10 bases between. Looked up from germline, CDR1 is MNHEY and CDR2 is SMNVEV (reference sequence). The CDR3 covers 12 residues.

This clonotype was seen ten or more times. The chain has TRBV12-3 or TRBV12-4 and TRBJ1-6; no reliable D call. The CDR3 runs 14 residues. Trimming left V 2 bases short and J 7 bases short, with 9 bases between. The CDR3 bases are TGTGCCAGCAGTTTAAGGCCCGGGAATTCACCCCTCCACTTT. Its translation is CASSLRPGNSPLHF.

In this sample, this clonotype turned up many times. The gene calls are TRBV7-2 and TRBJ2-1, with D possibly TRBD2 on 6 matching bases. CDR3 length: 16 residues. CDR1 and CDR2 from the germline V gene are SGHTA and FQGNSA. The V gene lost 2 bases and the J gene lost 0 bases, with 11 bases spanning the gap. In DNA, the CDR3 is TGTGCCAGCAGCTTATACGGCGGGATCTCCTACAATGAGCAGTTCTTC. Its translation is CASSLYGGISYNEQFF.

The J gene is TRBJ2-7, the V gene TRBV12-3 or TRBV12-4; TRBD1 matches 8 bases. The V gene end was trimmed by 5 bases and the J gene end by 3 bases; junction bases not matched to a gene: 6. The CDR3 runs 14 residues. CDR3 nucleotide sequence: TGTGCCAGCAGTCTGACAGGGGTTGACTACGAGCAGTACTTC. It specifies CASSLTGVDYEQYF.

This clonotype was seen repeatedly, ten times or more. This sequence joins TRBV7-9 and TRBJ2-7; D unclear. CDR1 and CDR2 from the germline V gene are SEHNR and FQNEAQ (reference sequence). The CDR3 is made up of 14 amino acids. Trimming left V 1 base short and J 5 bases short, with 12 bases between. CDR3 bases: TGTGCCAGCAGCTTAGACGGCCTACGGGACGAGCAGTACTTC. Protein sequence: CASSLDGLRDEQYF.

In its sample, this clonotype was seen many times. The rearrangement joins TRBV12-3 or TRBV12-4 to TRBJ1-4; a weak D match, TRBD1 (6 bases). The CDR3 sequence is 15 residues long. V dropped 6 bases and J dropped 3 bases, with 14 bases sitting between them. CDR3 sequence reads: CASSPTGGPNEKLFF. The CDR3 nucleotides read TGTGCCAGCAGCCCTACCGGGGGCCCTAATGAAAAACTGTTTTTT.

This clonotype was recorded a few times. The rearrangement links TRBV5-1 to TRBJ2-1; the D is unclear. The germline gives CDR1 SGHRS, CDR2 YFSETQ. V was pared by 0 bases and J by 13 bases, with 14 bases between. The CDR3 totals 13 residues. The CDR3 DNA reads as TGCGCCAGCAGCTTGGGGCTCAGGAGCCCCCAGTTCTTC. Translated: CASSLGLRSPQFF.

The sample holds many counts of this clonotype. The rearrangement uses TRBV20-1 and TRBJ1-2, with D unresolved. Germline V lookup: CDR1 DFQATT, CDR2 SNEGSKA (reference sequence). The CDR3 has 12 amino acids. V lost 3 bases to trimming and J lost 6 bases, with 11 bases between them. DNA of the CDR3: TGCAGTGCTAGTCTAGGTTGGGATGGCTACACCTTC. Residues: CSASLGWDGYTF.

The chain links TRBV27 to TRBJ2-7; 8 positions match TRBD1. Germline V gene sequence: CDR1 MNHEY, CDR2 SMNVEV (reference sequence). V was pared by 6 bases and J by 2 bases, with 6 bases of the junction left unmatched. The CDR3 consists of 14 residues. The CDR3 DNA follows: TGTGCCAGCAGCCTAGGGGACAGGACCTACGAGCAGTACTTC. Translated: CASSLGDRTYEQYF.

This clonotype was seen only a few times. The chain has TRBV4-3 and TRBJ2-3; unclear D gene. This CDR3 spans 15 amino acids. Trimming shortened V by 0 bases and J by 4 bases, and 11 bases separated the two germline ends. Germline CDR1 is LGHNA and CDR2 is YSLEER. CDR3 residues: CASSQDQAAADTQYF. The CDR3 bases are TGCGCCAGCAGCCAAGATCAAGCAGCAGCAGATACGCAGTATTTT.

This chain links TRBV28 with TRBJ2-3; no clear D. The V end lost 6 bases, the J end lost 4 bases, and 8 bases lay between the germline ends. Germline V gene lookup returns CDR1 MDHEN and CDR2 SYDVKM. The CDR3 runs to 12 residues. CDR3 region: CASSTWSDTQYF. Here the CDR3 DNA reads TGTGCCAGCAGCACCTGGTCAGATACGCAGTATTTT.

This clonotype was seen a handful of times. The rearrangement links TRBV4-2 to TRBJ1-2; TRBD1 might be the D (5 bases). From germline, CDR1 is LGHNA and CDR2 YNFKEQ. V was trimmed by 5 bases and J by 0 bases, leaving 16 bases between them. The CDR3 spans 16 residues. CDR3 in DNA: TGTGCCAGCAGCGGAAGCGCTTCGGGGGCTAACTATGGCTACACCTTC. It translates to CASSGSASGANYGYTF.

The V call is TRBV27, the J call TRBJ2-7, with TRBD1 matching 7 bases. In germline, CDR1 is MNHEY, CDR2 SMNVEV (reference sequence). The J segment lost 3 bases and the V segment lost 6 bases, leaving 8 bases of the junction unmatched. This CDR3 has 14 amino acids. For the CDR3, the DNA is TGTGCCAGCAGGCCGACAGGGAGAGACTACGAGCAGTACTTC. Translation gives CASRPTGRDYEQYF.

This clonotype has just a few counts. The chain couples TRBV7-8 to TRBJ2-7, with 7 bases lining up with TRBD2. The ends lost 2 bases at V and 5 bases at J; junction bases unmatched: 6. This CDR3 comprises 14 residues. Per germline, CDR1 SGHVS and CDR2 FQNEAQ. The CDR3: CASSLSRGSHEQYF. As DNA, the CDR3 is TGTGCCAGCAGCTTATCGCGGGGGTCTCACGAGCAGTACTTC. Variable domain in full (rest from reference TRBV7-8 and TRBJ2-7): GAGVSQSPRYKVAKRGQDVALRCDPISGHVSLFWYQQALGQGPEFLTYFQNEAQLDKSGLPSDRFFAERPEGSVSTLKIQRTQQEDSAVYLCASSLSRGSHEQYFGPGTRLTVT.

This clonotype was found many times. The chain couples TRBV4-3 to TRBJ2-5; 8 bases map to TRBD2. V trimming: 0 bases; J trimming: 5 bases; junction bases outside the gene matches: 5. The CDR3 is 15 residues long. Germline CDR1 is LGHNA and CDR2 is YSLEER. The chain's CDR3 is CASSQDLAGSETQYF. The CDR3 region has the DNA TGCGCCAGCAGCCAAGACCTAGCGGGCTCGGAGACCCAGTACTTC.

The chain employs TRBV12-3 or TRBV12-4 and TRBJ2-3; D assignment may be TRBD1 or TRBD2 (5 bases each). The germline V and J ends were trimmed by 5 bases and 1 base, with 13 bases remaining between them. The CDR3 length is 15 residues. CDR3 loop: CASSPGTLGTDTQYF. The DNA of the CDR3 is TGTGCCAGCAGTCCCGGGACGCTCGGCACAGATACGCAGTATTTT.

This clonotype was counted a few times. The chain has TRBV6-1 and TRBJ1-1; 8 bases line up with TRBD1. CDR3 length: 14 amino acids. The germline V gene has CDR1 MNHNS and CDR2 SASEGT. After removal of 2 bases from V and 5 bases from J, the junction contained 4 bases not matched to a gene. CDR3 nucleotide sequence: TGTGCCAGCAGTGAAACAGGGGGGTGGACTGAAGCTTTCTTT. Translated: CASSETGGWTEAFF.

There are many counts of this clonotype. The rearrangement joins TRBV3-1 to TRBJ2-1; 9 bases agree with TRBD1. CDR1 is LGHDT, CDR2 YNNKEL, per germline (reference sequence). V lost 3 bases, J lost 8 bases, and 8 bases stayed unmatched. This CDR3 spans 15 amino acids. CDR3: CASSHPGTGIDEQFF. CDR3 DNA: TGTGCCAGCAGCCACCCCGGGACAGGGATAGATGAGCAGTTCTTC.

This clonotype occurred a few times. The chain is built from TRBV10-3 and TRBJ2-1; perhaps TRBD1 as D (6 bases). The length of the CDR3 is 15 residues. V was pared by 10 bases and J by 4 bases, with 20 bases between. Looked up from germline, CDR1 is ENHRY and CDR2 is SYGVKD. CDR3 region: CATRNIGGSYNEQFF. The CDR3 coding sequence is TGTGCCACGCGGAATATAGGGGGATCATACAATGAGCAGTTCTTC.

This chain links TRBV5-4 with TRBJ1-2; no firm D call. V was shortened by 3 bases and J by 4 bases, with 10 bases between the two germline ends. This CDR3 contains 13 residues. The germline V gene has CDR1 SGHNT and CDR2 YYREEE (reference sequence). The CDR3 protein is CASSYGEGYGYTF. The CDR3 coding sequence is TGTGCCAGCAGCTACGGGGAAGGCTATGGCTACACCTTC.